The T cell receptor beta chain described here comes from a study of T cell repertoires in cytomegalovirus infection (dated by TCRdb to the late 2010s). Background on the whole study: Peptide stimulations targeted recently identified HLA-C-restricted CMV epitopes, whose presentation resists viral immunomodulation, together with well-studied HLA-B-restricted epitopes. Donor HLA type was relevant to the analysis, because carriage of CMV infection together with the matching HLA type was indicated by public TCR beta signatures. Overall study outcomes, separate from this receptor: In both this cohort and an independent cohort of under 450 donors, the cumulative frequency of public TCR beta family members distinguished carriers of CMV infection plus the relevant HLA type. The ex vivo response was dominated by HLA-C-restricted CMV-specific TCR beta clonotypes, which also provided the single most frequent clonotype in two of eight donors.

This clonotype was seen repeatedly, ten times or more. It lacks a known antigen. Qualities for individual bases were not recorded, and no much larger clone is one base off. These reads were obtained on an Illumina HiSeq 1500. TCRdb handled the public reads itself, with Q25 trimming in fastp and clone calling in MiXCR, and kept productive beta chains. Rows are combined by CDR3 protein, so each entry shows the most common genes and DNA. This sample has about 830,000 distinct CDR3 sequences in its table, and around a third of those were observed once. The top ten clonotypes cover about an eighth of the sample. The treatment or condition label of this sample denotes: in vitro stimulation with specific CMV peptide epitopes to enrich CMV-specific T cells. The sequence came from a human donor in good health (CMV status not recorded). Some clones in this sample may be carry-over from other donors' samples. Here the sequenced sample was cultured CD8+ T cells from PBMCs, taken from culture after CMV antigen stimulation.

The CDR3 protein sequence reads: CASSFRTESFNTGELFF. The DNA sequence reads TGTGCCAGCAGTTTTCGGACAGAGAGCTTTAACACCGGGGAGCTGTTTTTT. Recombination linked TRBV12-3 or TRBV12-4 to TRBJ2-2; a weak D assignment points to TRBD1 (6 bases agree). V is clipped by 3 bases and J by 2 bases, and the sequence between their germline boundaries is 16 bases long. From cysteine to phenylalanine, the CDR3 is 17 amino acids long. Just CDR3 DNA is preserved here, 51 bases in frame from base 1.